This TCR beta chain was captured by sequencing in a study of T cell responses to AZD1222 COVID-19 vaccine. Study results and limitations: Spike as a whole was targeted by vaccine-associated CD4 TCRs, dominant at 160-218 and 743-854. Unmutated variant regions reportedly attract nearly half of all spike-specific TCRs.

For this clone: Antigen: not known.

The protocol was immunoSEQ multiplex PCR, while the TCRdb copy is restricted to in-frame clones and leaves out a portion. The sample holds 65,000 to 75,000 clones, approximately 80% seen once. The sequence derives from an adult in good health. The input for sequencing was peripheral blood, taken on day 0 of AZD1222 vaccination.

The CDR3 coding sequence is TGTGCCAGCAGTGAATACGGGGGTGGCGAAGCTTTCTTT. Amino acid sequence: CASSEYGGGEAFF. The chain employs TRBV2 and TRBJ1-1, with D tentatively TRBD1 (5 bases). Per germline, CDR1 SNHLY and CDR2 FYNNEI. Trimming cost V 2 bases and J 8 bases, with 12 bases left between them. The CDR3 is made up of 13 amino acids.